This TCR beta chain emerged from a study of CD8+CD57+ T cells in acquired aplastic anemia. With 6 bases removed from V and 8 bases from J, the gap between germline ends came to 16 bases. The CDR3 length is 12 residues. CDR1 and CDR2 from the germline V gene are SQVTM and ANQGSEA. Researchers used genomic DNA as the template to profile TCR beta VDJ and CDR3. TCRdb called the reads again in MiXCR, with one record for every CDR3 protein. This sample has some 120,000 distinct CDR3 sequences, with more than 40% found just once. This chain links TRBV29-1 with TRBJ1-2; no reliable D call. The sequence derives from a human donor in good health, serving as a control. The sequenced sample was sorted CD4+, CD8+, or CD8+CD57+ T cells (not recorded which) from PBMCs. The CDR3 is CSVDVMTGGYTF. The CDR3 region has the DNA TGCAGCGTCGACGTGATGACTGGAGGCTACACCTTC. The complete variable domain, with remaining parts taken from reference TRBV29-1 and TRBJ1-2, reads SAVISQKPSRDICQRGTSLTIQCQVDSQVTMMFWYRQQPGQSLTLIATANQGSEATYESGFVIDKFPISRPNLTFSTLTVSNMSPEDSSIYLCSVDVMTGGYTFGSGTRLTVV.